These 23 T cell receptor beta chains were sequenced from one sample in a study of blood T cell repertoires in COVID-19. TCRdb keeps only in-frame clones here, not all; method: immunoSEQ multiplex PCR. This sample yields roughly 380,000 clones, of which 89% are seen a single time; 1.5% to 1.7% belongs to the top ten. Material for sequencing was peripheral blood. The receptor source for this set is a middle-aged woman with COVID-19, enrolled during active disease.

This chain links TRBV7-3 with TRBJ2-1; 11 nucleotides match TRBD2. This CDR3 contains 16 residues. J lost 6 bases, V lost 5 bases, and 9 bases had no gene match. From germline, CDR1 is SGHTA and CDR2 FQGTGA. The CDR3 DNA reads TGTGCCAGCAGCCCAACTAGCGGGAGATTTGGCAATGAGCAGTTCTTC. It encodes CASSPTSGRFGNEQFF.

The chain uses TRBV3-1 (or the pseudogene TRBV3-2) and TRBJ2-6; 7 bases map to TRBD2. Unmatched junction bases numbered 8, after V lost 4 bases and J lost 11 bases. CDR1 is LGHDT and CDR2 is YNNKEL in the germline V gene (reference sequence). CDR3 length: 14 amino acids. CDR3 sequence reads: CASSLTSGGYVLTF. Here the CDR3 DNA reads TGTGCCAGCAGCCTTACTTCGGGAGGTTACGTCCTGACTTTC.

The J gene is TRBJ1-2, the V gene TRBV16, with D maybe TRBD1 (5 bases). The CDR3 totals 16 residues. Per the germline V gene, CDR1 is KGHSY and CDR2 is FQNENV. V dropped 5 bases and J dropped 4 bases, with 20 bases sitting between them. This chain's CDR3 is CASSNIRQILTYGYTF. The CDR3 nucleotides are TGTGCCAGCAGCAATATCCGACAGATCCTTACCTATGGCTACACCTTC.

About this clone itself: A read error may produce the germline difference seen at one junction end. The rearrangement links TRBV7-7 to TRBJ2-1, with no clear D. The CDR3 covers 13 residues. CDR1 and CDR2 (germline): SSHAT, FNYEAQ (reference sequence). In DNA form, the CDR3 reads TGTGCTAGCAGCTTAACAGAGTACAATGAGCAGTTCTTC. Translation: CASSLTEYNEQFF.

The chain joins TRBV6-4 to TRBJ1-2, with 8 bases identical to TRBD1. V lost 5 bases and J lost 2; bases outside the gene matches: 1. This CDR3 spans 13 amino acids. Germline CDR1 reads MRHNA; CDR2 reads SNTAGT. This CDR3 reads CASSRDRNYGYTF. The CDR3 bases are TGTGCCAGCAGTCGGGACAGGAACTATGGCTACACCTTC.

This chain connects TRBV28 to TRBJ1-2, with D unclear. CDR1 and CDR2 (germline): MDHEN, SYDVKM. V lost 8 bases and J 6 bases, leaving 13 bases between the germline ends. This CDR3 region has 12 residues. The CDR3 region is CASALGTDGYTF. DNA of the CDR3: TGTGCCAGCGCCCTCGGAACAGATGGCTACACCTTC.

The gene calls are TRBV5-1 and TRBJ2-7; no definite D call. Germline CDR1 and CDR2: SGHRS and YFSETQ. There are 13 residues in the CDR3. Trimming removed 2 bases from V and 0 bases from J, with 6 bases in between. The CDR3 here is CASSLDFSYEQYF. The CDR3 DNA is TGCGCCAGCAGCTTAGACTTCTCCTACGAGCAGTACTTC.

The V and J genes are TRBV7-9 and TRBJ2-7, with D possibly TRBD1 on 6 matching bases. Germline CDR1 SEHNR, CDR2 FQNEAQ (reference sequence). The CDR3 is 13 residues long. V lost 11 bases and J lost 2, with 16 bases in between. The CDR3 sequence is CAYQGGKPYEQYF. DNA for the CDR3: TGTGCCTATCAAGGGGGAAAGCCCTACGAGCAGTACTTC.

J is TRBJ2-5 and V is TRBV5-4; 9 nucleotides line up with TRBD1. V was clipped by 4 bases and J by 2 bases; unmatched bases: 9. The CDR3 has 16 residues. Germline CDR1 reads SGHNT; CDR2 reads YYREEE (reference sequence). The CDR3 loop reads CASSPGQGRSQETQYF. The CDR3, as DNA: TGTGCCAGCAGCCCGGGACAGGGCCGCTCACAAGAGACCCAGTACTTC.

In this sample, this clone turned up once. The V call is TRBV19, the J call TRBJ2-1; 11 bases align to TRBD2. The CDR3 length is 16 residues. Germline CDR1 is LNHDA and CDR2 is SQIVND (reference sequence). The trim removed 3 bases at V and 4 bases at J, leaving 5 bases unmatched. Written as DNA, the CDR3 is TGTGCCAGTAGTATGTTAGGGACTAGCGGATACAATGAGCAGTTCTTC. It specifies CASSMLGTSGYNEQFF.

CDR3 amino acids: CASSLAGEVGELFF. CDR3 nucleotide sequence: TGTGCCAGCAGCCTAGCGGGGGAGGTCGGGGAGCTGTTTTTT. The chain recombines TRBV3-1 (or the pseudogene TRBV3-2) with TRBJ2-2; 9 bases are shared with TRBD2. This CDR3 has 14 residues. Germline lookup yields CDR1 LGHDT and CDR2 YNNKEL (reference sequence). Trimming cost V 4 bases and J 7 bases; bases outside gene matches: 4.

The V and J genes are TRBV21-1 and TRBJ1-5. TRBV21-1 has pseudogene status. The CDR3 consists of 14 residues. This CDR3 reads CASSPRGSNQPQHF. Here the CDR3 DNA reads TGTGCCAGCAGCCCCCGAGGCAGCAATCAGCCCCAGCATTTT.

This clone was detected only once. The V and J genes are TRBV24-1 and TRBJ2-3; D is undetermined. CDR1 is KGHDR and CDR2 is SFDVKD in the germline V gene. CDR3 length: 14 amino acids. Trimming stripped 4 bases from V and 0 bases from J, with 7 bases between. The chain's CDR3 is CATSEHHSTDTQYF. The DNA for the CDR3 is TGTGCCACCAGTGAACACCACAGCACAGATACGCAGTATTTT.

V and J are TRBV10-3 and TRBJ2-5, with D maybe TRBD1 (6 bases). Trimming removed 0 bases at V and 3 bases at J, with 8 bases between. Germline V gene sequence: CDR1 ENHRY, CDR2 SYGVKD. This CDR3 contains 14 residues. The CDR3 here is CAISESRTEETQYF. The CDR3 coding sequence is TGTGCCATCAGTGAGTCCAGGACAGAAGAGACCCAGTACTTC.

The chain employs TRBV19 and TRBJ2-2, with D possibly matching TRBD1 (6 bases). Trimming cost V 8 bases and J 6 bases, with 19 bases left between them. Per germline, CDR1 LNHDA and CDR2 SQIVND (reference sequence). The CDR3 is 15 residues long. The DNA for the CDR3 is TGTGCCAGTCGTCGGACAGCGCAATCGTCCGGGGAGCTGTTTTTT. It yields the protein CASRRTAQSSGELFF.

This rearrangement joins TRBV19 to TRBJ1-5; the D gene is possibly TRBD1 (5 bases). The ends were cut back, 4 bases at V and 7 bases at J, with 14 bases in the middle. Germline lookup yields CDR1 LNHDA and CDR2 SQIVND (reference sequence). This CDR3 contains 14 residues. The CDR3 protein is CASSNDRGGQPQHF. The CDR3 nucleotides are TGTGCCAGTAGTAATGATCGGGGGGGACAGCCCCAGCATTTT.

This clone has a single count. This chain links TRBV18 with TRBJ2-1; D might be TRBD2 (6 bases). The CDR3 has 16 residues. V was pared by 0 bases and J by 6 bases, with 15 bases between. CDR1 is KGHSH and CDR2 is LQKENI in the germline V gene. The CDR3 nucleotides are TGTGCCAGCTCACCACCGGGGAGGACAAAGGTCAATGAGCAGTTCTTC. Translation gives CASSPPGRTKVNEQFF. The variable domain in full, with the rest retrieved from reference TRBV18 and TRBJ2-1, is NAGVMQNPRHLVRRRGQEARLRCSPMKGHSHVYWYRQLPEEGLKFMVYLQKENIIDESGMPKERFSAEFPKEGPSILRIQQVVRGDSAAYFCASSPPGRTKVNEQFFGPGTRLTVL.

This clone has only a few counts. V usage is TRBV18 and J usage is TRBJ1-5; D remains ambiguous. Germline loops: CDR1 KGHSH, CDR2 LQKENI. This CDR3 contains 14 residues. The V end lost 6 bases, the J end lost 5 bases, and 14 bases lay between the germline ends. Here the CDR3 reads CASSAGGLDQPQHF. CDR3 bases: TGTGCCAGCTCCGCTGGAGGGCTGGATCAGCCCCAGCATTTT. The entire variable domain, with the rest obtained from reference TRBV18 and TRBJ1-5, is as follows: NAGVMQNPRHLVRRRGQEARLRCSPMKGHSHVYWYRQLPEEGLKFMVYLQKENIIDESGMPKERFSAEFPKEGPSILRIQQVVRGDSAAYFCASSAGGLDQPQHFGDGTRLSIL.

J is TRBJ1-1 and V is TRBV9, with D possibly TRBD1 on 6 matching bases. Germline values: CDR1 SGDLS, CDR2 YYNGEE. Trimming removed 4 bases from V and 0 bases from J, with 13 bases in between. CDR3 length: 15 residues. The CDR3 sequence: CASSPSGGMNTEAFF. In DNA, the CDR3 is TGTGCCAGCAGCCCCTCGGGGGGCATGAACACTGAAGCTTTCTTT. The full variable domain, with the rest looked up from reference TRBV9 and TRBJ1-1, is DSGVTQTPKHLITATGQRVTLRCSPRSGDLSVYWYQQSLDQGLQFLIQYYNGEERAKGNILERFSAQQFPDLHSELNLSSLELGDSALYFCASSPSGGMNTEAFFGQGTRLTVV.

For this clone: In the same sample, other DNA sequences code for this CDR3. The V and J genes are TRBV3-1 (or the pseudogene TRBV3-2) and TRBJ1-6; 7 positions match TRBD1. V was pared by 8 bases and J by 6 bases, with 4 bases of the junction left unmatched. Germline CDR1 is LGHDT and CDR2 is YNNKEL (reference sequence). The CDR3 contains 13 residues. For the CDR3, the DNA is TGTGCCAGCTCCCCAGGGGGTAATTCACCCCTCCACTTT. Amino acids: CASSPGGNSPLHF.

The chain uses TRBV5-1 and TRBJ1-1; the D gene is possibly TRBD1 (5 bases). The V and J ends lost 4 bases and 1 base respectively, with 8 bases between them. CDR1 is SGHRS and CDR2 is YFSETQ in the germline V gene. The CDR3 spans 13 residues. The CDR3 region is CASSADTNTEAFF. The DNA of the CDR3 is TGCGCCAGCAGCGCGGACACGAACACTGAAGCTTTCTTT.

The chain joins TRBV28 to TRBJ1-1; D unresolved. Germline V gives CDR1 MDHEN, CDR2 SYDVKM. Trimming took 4 bases from V and 4 from J, leaving 10 bases between them. The CDR3 spans 13 residues. Written as DNA, the CDR3 is TGTGCCAGCAGTTCTCTCCTCCCCACTGAAGCTTTCTTT. Protein sequence: CASSSLLPTEAFF.

The CDR3 DNA reads as TGTGCCAGCAGCTCCCGACAGGGGGGAGGCATTCAGTACTTC. It encodes CASSSRQGGGIQYF. This chain uses TRBV5-4 with TRBJ2-4; 9 positions agree with TRBD1. J gave up 9 bases and V 3 bases, and 7 bases lay outside the gene matches. The CDR3 is made up of 14 amino acids. Germline V gene lookup returns CDR1 SGHNT and CDR2 YYREEE (reference sequence). Full variable domain (remainder filled in from reference TRBV5-4 and TRBJ2-4): ETGVTQSPTHLIKTRGQQVTLRCSSQSGHNTVSWYQQALGQGPQFIFQYYREEENGRGNFPPRFSGLQFPNYSSELNVNALELDDSALYLCASSSRQGGGIQYFGAGTRLSVL.